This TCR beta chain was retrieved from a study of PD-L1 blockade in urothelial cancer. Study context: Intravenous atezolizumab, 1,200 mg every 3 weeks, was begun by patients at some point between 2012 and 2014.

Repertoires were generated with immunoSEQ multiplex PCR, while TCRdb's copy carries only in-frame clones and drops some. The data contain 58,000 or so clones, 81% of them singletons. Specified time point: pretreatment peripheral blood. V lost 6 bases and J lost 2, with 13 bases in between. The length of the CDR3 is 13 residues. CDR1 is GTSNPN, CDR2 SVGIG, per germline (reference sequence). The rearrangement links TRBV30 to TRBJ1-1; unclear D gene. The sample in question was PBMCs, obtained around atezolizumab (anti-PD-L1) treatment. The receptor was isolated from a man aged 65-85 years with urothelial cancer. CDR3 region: CACRSGDNTEAFF. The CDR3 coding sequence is TGTGCCTGTCGGTCAGGCGACAACACTGAAGCTTTCTTT.